This entry lists 2 T cell receptor beta chains sequenced from one sample in a study of T cell responses to AZD1222 COVID-19 vaccine. Sequencing was performed with immunoSEQ multiplex PCR; in TCRdb, only in-frame clones are kept and a portion is missing. The sample has tens of thousands of clones, roughly 87% seen once. Here the sequenced sample was peripheral blood, taken on day 0 of AZD1222 vaccination. These receptors came from an adult in good health.

The chain recombines TRBV7-6 with TRBJ2-2; tentatively, D is TRBD2 (6 bases). This CDR3 comprises 18 residues. Germline V gene sequence: CDR1 SGHVS, CDR2 FNYEAQ. The V gene lost 2 bases and the J gene lost 3 bases, with 19 bases spanning the gap. The CDR3 protein is CASSLSSSGEVDTGELFF. In DNA form, the CDR3 reads TGTGCCAGCAGCTTAAGTTCCTCGGGGGAGGTAGACACCGGGGAGCTGTTTTTT.

This sequence joins TRBV19 and TRBJ1-3, with D uncertain. Between the trimmed V and J ends, which lost 3 bases and 0 bases, there was a span of 6 bases. CDR1 LNHDA and CDR2 SQIVND come from the germline V gene (reference sequence). This CDR3 region has 14 residues. CDR3 sequence (DNA): TGTGCCAGTAGTATTAAGACCTCTGGAAACACCATATATTTT. This gives the protein CASSIKTSGNTIYF.